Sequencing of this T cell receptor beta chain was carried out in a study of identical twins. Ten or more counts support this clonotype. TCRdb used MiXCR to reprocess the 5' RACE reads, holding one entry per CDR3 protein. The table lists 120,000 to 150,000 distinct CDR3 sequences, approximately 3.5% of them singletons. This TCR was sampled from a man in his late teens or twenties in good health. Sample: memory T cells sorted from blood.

The CDR3 is CSAREERSSSYEQYF. The CDR3 DNA sequence: TGCAGTGCTAGAGAGGAGCGGTCCAGCTCCTACGAGCAGTACTTC. V and J are TRBV20-1 and TRBJ2-7; a possible D gene is TRBD2 (5 bases). The germline V gene has CDR1 DFQATT and CDR2 SNEGSKA (reference sequence). The CDR3 sequence is 15 residues long. Trimming removed 0 bases from V and 0 bases from J, with 12 bases in between.